These 30 T cell receptor beta chains were sequenced from one sample in a study of cytomegalovirus exposure and HLA in healthy donors. The primer mix had 60 Vbeta and 13 Jbeta primers. Only in-frame clones appear in the TCRdb table, and some are missing; sequencing was by immunoSEQ multiplex PCR. The sample carries 140,000 or so clones, about three quarters recorded once. The sequencing input was PBMCs. These receptors all come from a woman aged 25 to 39 in good health and CMV-seronegative.

This clone was observed a single time. This sequence joins TRBV15 and TRBJ1-1, with D perhaps matching TRBD1 (6 bases). CDR1 and CDR2 (germline): LNHNV, YYDKDF (reference sequence). Trimming stripped 2 bases from V and 1 base from J, with 11 bases between. The CDR3 totals 15 residues. In nucleotides, the CDR3 is TGTGCCACCAGCAGATCCAGGGGCGGGAACACTGAAGCTTTCTTT. This codes for CATSRSRGGNTEAFF.

The chain combines TRBV19 with TRBJ2-6, with TRBD2 as a possible D gene (6 bases). Trimming took off 1 base at V and 0 bases at J, with 13 bases between the two ends. The CDR3 covers 18 residues. CDR1 and CDR2 (germline): LNHDA, SQIVND (reference sequence). This CDR3 reads CASSIAGGVSSGANVLTF. CDR3 nucleotide sequence: TGTGCCAGTAGTATAGCTGGCGGGGTTAGCTCTGGGGCCAACGTCCTGACTTTC.

This clone has only a few counts. The rearrangement joins TRBV30 to TRBJ1-2; 11 bases fit TRBD1. The CDR3 has 13 amino acids. The germline CDR1 and CDR2 sequences are GTSNPN and SVGIG (reference sequence). After removal of 4 bases from V and 4 bases from J, the junction contained 2 bases not matched to a gene. CDR3 in amino acids: CAWNGQGAYGYTF. As DNA, the CDR3 is TGTGCCTGGAATGGACAGGGGGCCTATGGCTACACCTTC.

This clone was found once. J is TRBJ2-7 and V is TRBV4-1; TRBD2 aligns across 11 bases. The CDR3 covers 20 residues. The V and J ends lost 0 bases and 2 bases, in that order; junction bases with no gene match: 15. Germline values: CDR1 MGHRA, CDR2 YSYEKL. CDR3 bases: TGCGCCAGCAGCCAAGAGACCCCGGGACTAGCGGCAGACAACCCCTACGAGCAGTACTTC. Its protein product is CASSQETPGLAADNPYEQYF.

Only a few counts were recorded for this clone. The chain recombines TRBV9 with TRBJ2-4; a weak D match, TRBD1 (5 bases). Per the germline V gene, CDR1 is SGDLS and CDR2 is YYNGEE. CDR3 length: 16 residues. V lost 2 bases to trimming and J lost 0 bases, with 12 bases between them. The CDR3 is CASSVDSQVAKNIQYF. The CDR3 bases are TGTGCCAGCAGCGTTGACAGCCAGGTAGCCAAAAACATTCAGTACTTC.

V and J are TRBV2 and TRBJ2-6, with D perhaps TRBD1 (6 bases). The CDR3 covers 15 residues. CDR1 and CDR2 (germline): SNHLY, FYNNEI. V dropped 9 bases and J dropped 0 bases, with 12 bases sitting between them. CDR3 in DNA: TGTGCCAGGGAAAGACAGGTCTCTGGGGCCAACGTCCTGACTTTC. This encodes CARERQVSGANVLTF.

The CDR3 DNA is TGTGCCAGCAGCTCCGGACAGGGGAAGTACGGCTACACCTTC. Translated: CASSSGQGKYGYTF. The genes are TRBV5-4 and TRBJ1-2; 9 nucleotides match TRBD1. The ends lost 3 bases at V and 8 bases at J; junction bases unmatched: 8. The CDR3 extends over 14 amino acids. Germline CDR1 SGHNT, CDR2 YYREEE (reference sequence).

The chain combines TRBV5-1 with TRBJ1-4; 12 positions agree with TRBD1. The CDR3 runs 18 residues. The ends lost 2 bases at V and 2 bases at J; junction bases unmatched: 7. Per the germline V gene, CDR1 is SGHRS and CDR2 is YFSETQ. CDR3 loop: CASSFRDRGLSTNEKLFF. CDR3 nucleotide sequence: TGCGCCAGCAGCTTCCGGGACAGGGGGCTGTCGACTAATGAAAAACTGTTTTTT.

The chain carries TRBV5-1 and TRBJ2-2; TRBD1 aligns across 7 bases. V dropped 1 base and J dropped 5; count of bases not matched to a gene: 5. CDR3 size: 15 residues. Germline V gives CDR1 SGHRS, CDR2 YFSETQ. CDR3 DNA sequence: TGCGCCAGCAGCTTGAACAGGGGCGGGACCGGGGAGCTGTTTTTT. Protein: CASSLNRGGTGELFF.

This rearrangement joins TRBV15 to TRBJ2-1, with 10 bases aligning to TRBD2. The CDR3 has 17 amino acids. V gave up 4 bases and J gave up 2 bases; unmatched junction bases: 8. CDR1 is LNHNV, CDR2 YYDKDF, per germline (reference sequence). CDR3 DNA sequence: TGTGCCACCAGCACGCCTACTAGCGGGGCCGCCTACAATGAGCAGTTCTTC. Encoded protein: CATSTPTSGAAYNEQFF.

The V call is TRBV29-1, the J call TRBJ1-1; a possible D gene is TRBD1 (5 bases). Looked up from germline, CDR1 is SQVTM and CDR2 is ANQGSEA. V lost 4 bases, J lost 1 base, and 10 bases lay in between. This CDR3 spans 13 amino acids. The CDR3 here is CSVGSTGNTEAFF. CDR3 sequence (DNA): TGCAGCGTTGGATCAACAGGGAACACTGAAGCTTTCTTT.

The chain carries TRBV6-6 and TRBJ2-5; 8 positions agree with TRBD1. The CDR3 totals 14 residues. Germline V CDR1 and CDR2: MNHNY, SVGAGI (reference sequence). V lost 6 bases to trimming and J lost 1 base; unmatched junction nucleotides: 4. This chain's CDR3 is CASRPDRVQETQYF. As DNA, the CDR3 is TGTGCCAGCAGACCGGACAGGGTCCAAGAGACCCAGTACTTC.

This chain joins TRBV18 and TRBJ1-5; 11 bases agree with TRBD1. The V and J ends lost 6 bases and 4 bases, in that order; junction bases with no gene match: 5. This CDR3 has 15 amino acids. Germline CDR1 is KGHSH and CDR2 is LQKENI. CDR3 nucleotides: TGTGCCAGCTCGGCGGGACAGGGGGAGAATCAGCCCCAGCATTTT. Translation gives CASSAGQGENQPQHF. Full variable domain (missing parts from reference TRBV18 and TRBJ1-5): NAGVMQNPRHLVRRRGQEARLRCSPMKGHSHVYWYRQLPEEGLKFMVYLQKENIIDESGMPKERFSAEFPKEGPSILRIQQVVRGDSAAYFCASSAGQGENQPQHFGDGTRLSIL.

The J gene is TRBJ2-7, the V gene TRBV9; the D gene is possibly TRBD1 (5 bases). In germline, CDR1 is SGDLS, CDR2 YYNGEE. Trimming left V 3 bases short and J 2 bases short, with 15 bases between. This CDR3 region has 15 residues. The CDR3 is CASSGLTGDPYEQYF. As DNA, the CDR3 is TGTGCCAGCAGCGGGTTAACAGGAGACCCCTACGAGCAGTACTTC.

The sample holds one count of this clone. Other DNA sequences from this sample encode an identical CDR3 as well. The gene calls are TRBV6-5 and TRBJ1-1; D is perhaps TRBD1 (5 bases). CDR3 length equals 11 residues. The V end lost 6 bases, the J end lost 4 bases, and 6 bases lay between the germline ends. CDR1 is MNHEY, CDR2 SVGAGI, per germline. The CDR3 sequence is CASRGGTEAFF. The DNA of the CDR3 is TGTGCCAGCAGGGGGGGCACTGAAGCTTTCTTT.

This clone was seen a handful of times. The rearrangement joins TRBV2 to TRBJ1-1; 7 bases line up with TRBD1. The CDR3 loop spans 16 amino acids. The germline V gene has CDR1 SNHLY and CDR2 FYNNEI. Losses at the gene ends were 3 bases for V and 0 bases for J; bases not matched to a gene: 7. The CDR3 DNA reads as TGTGCCAGCAGTGACGGGGCAGGGGGTGTGAACACTGAAGCTTTCTTT. Translating gives CASSDGAGGVNTEAFF.

The chain uses TRBV6-1 and TRBJ1-4, with a weak D call TRBD1 (6 bases). V was cut by 4 bases and J by 6 bases, with 15 bases left in between. The CDR3 has 15 residues. Germline V gene data show CDR1 as MNHNS and CDR2 as SASEGT. The CDR3 region has the DNA TGTGCCAGCAGTGCTGCGGGGGGCAGAGATGAAAAACTGTTTTTT. Translation gives CASSAAGGRDEKLFF.

The chain employs TRBV6-1 and TRBJ2-1, with D possibly being TRBD1 (6 bases). V was clipped by 2 bases and J by 2 bases, with 16 bases between them. Germline V gene data show CDR1 as MNHNS and CDR2 as SASEGT. CDR3 length: 17 amino acids. The CDR3 coding sequence is TGTGCCAGCAGTGAACTACCCAGGGGTCGCGCCTACAATGAGCAGTTCTTC. Amino acids: CASSELPRGRAYNEQFF.

J is TRBJ1-1 and V is TRBV6-1, with D tentatively TRBD1 (5 bases). Germline CDR1 MNHNS, CDR2 SASEGT. The CDR3 loop spans 14 amino acids. V lost 3 bases and J 4 bases, leaving 12 bases between the germline ends. This CDR3 is CASSEWGVGTEAFF. In DNA form, the CDR3 reads TGTGCCAGCAGTGAGTGGGGGGTTGGCACTGAAGCTTTCTTT.

This clone was counted a few times. The chain carries TRBV7-2 and TRBJ2-7; D not certain. The CDR3 contains 13 residues. The V gene's germline CDR1 is SGHTA and CDR2 FQGNSA. V was trimmed by 5 bases and J by 6 bases, leaving 14 bases between them. The CDR3 spells CASSPVLASEQYF. DNA of the CDR3: TGTGCCAGCAGCCCTGTGCTGGCCAGCGAGCAGTACTTC.

The gene calls are TRBV7-8 and TRBJ2-3, with 8 nucleotides matching TRBD2. Per germline, CDR1 SGHVS and CDR2 FQNEAQ. J gave up 5 bases and V 5 bases, and 9 bases lay outside the gene matches. The CDR3 extends over 15 amino acids. CDR3 DNA: TGTGCCAGCAGCCGCGCCCCGGGGGGGGGAGATACGCAGTATTTT. It is translated as CASSRAPGGGDTQYF.

The J gene is TRBJ2-7, the V gene TRBV11-2; the D gene is possibly TRBD2 (5 bases). The CDR3 contains 16 residues. V was trimmed by 4 bases and J by 2 bases, leaving 18 bases between them. Germline V gene data show CDR1 as SGHAT and CDR2 as FQNNGV. The CDR3 sequence is CASSSRGGLSTYEQYF. The CDR3 DNA is TGTGCCAGCAGCTCCCGGGGTGGGCTAAGCACCTACGAGCAGTACTTC.

The V and J genes are TRBV11-2 and TRBJ2-7; 10 bases map to TRBD2. The CDR3 contains 15 residues. Losses at the gene ends were 3 bases for V and 3 bases for J; bases not matched to a gene: 5. Germline values: CDR1 SGHAT, CDR2 FQNNGV. Written as DNA, the CDR3 is TGTGCCAGCAGCTTCGATAGCGGGGGGCTCTACGAGCAGTACTTC. This translates into CASSFDSGGLYEQYF.

V gene TRBV5-4 combines with J gene TRBJ1-4; no definite D call. CDR1 is SGHNT, CDR2 YYREEE, per germline (reference sequence). CDR3 length equals 13 residues. The V and J ends lost 3 bases and 12 bases respectively, with 15 bases between them. The CDR3 region has the DNA TGTGCCAGCAGCTACACCGGGAAGGATCAACTGTTTTTT. Protein product: CASSYTGKDQLFF.

The chain combines TRBV5-8 with TRBJ2-5, with 10 bases matching TRBD1. CDR1 SGHTS and CDR2 YDEGEE come from the germline V gene. V shed 5 bases, J shed 1 base, and the junction held 5 bases outside the gene matches. The CDR3 totals 15 residues. CDR3 loop: CASRFRQGAQETQYF. The CDR3 nucleotides read TGTGCCAGCAGATTCCGACAGGGGGCCCAAGAGACCCAGTACTTC.

There are a few counts of this clone. The chain carries TRBV4-2 and TRBJ2-7, with 9 bases matching TRBD2. Germline V CDR1 and CDR2: LGHNA, YNFKEQ. The CDR3 runs 18 residues. With V trimmed by 0 bases and J by 3 bases, 12 bases remained unmatched. CDR3 bases: TGTGCCAGCAGCCAAGATCTCGAGTCAGCGGGGGGATACTACGAGCAGTACTTC. Translation gives CASSQDLESAGGYYEQYF.

This clone appeared a few times. This sequence joins TRBV5-1 and TRBJ1-4; 7 bases fit TRBD1. From germline, CDR1 is SGHRS and CDR2 YFSETQ. The ends lost 3 bases at V and 0 bases at J; junction bases unmatched: 5. This CDR3 contains 16 residues. CDR3 nucleotide sequence: TGCGCCAGCAGCTGGGGGACAGCCTCAACTAATGAAAAACTGTTTTTT. It yields the protein CASSWGTASTNEKLFF.

V and J are TRBV10-3 and TRBJ1-6; D gene uncertain. With 11 bases removed from V and 3 bases from J, the gap between germline ends came to 20 bases. Germline V gene data show CDR1 as ENHRY and CDR2 as SYGVKD. This CDR3 has 16 residues. The CDR3 DNA sequence: TGTGCCGCGTGGGGAGGCCTCGGTGTCTATAATTCACCCCTCCACTTT. This codes for CAAWGGLGVYNSPLHF.

J is TRBJ2-1 and V is TRBV6-4; 7 nucleotides match TRBD1. Per germline, CDR1 MRHNA and CDR2 SNTAGT. This CDR3 has 15 residues. The ends lost 0 bases at V and 7 bases at J; junction bases unmatched: 6. The CDR3 bases are TGTGCCAGCAGTGACTCCGGGACAGTGGTAAATGAGCAGTTCTTC. This encodes CASSDSGTVVNEQFF.

This chain joins TRBV6-1 and TRBJ1-5; no reliable D call. Germline lookup yields CDR1 MNHNS and CDR2 SASEGT. V lost 0 bases to trimming and J lost 2 bases, with 14 bases between them. The CDR3 is 17 residues long. The CDR3 region is CASSEARGGFGNQPQHF. CDR3 in DNA: TGTGCCAGCAGTGAAGCGCGGGGAGGCTTTGGCAATCAGCCCCAGCATTTT.